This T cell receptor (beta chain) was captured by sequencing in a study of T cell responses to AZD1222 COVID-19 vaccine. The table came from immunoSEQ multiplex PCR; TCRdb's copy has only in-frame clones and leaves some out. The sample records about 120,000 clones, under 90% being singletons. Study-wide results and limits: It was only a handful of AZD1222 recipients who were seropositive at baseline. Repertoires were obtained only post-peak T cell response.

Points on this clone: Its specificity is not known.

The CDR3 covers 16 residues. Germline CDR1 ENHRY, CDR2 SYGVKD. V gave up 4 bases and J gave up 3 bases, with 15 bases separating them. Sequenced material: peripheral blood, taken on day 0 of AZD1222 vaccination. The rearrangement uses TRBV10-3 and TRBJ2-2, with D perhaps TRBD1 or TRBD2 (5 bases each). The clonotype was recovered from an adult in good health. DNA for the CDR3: TGTGCCATCAGTGCCCCGGGGCCACGAGACACCGGGGAGCTGTTTTTT. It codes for CAISAPGPRDTGELFF.